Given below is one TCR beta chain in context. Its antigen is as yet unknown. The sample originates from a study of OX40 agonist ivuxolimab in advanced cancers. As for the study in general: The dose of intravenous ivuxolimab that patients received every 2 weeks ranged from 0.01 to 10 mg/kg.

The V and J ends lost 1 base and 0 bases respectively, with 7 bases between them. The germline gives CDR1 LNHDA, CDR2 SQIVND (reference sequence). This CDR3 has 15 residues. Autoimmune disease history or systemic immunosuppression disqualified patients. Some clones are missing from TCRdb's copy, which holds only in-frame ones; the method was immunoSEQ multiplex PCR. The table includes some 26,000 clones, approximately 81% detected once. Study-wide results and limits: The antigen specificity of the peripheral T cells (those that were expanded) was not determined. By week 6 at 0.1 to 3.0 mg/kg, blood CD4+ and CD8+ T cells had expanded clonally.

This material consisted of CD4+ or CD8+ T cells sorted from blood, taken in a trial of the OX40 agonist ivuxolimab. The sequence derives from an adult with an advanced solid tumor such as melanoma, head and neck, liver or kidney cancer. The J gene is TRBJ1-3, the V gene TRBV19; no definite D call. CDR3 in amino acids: CASSIGGGSGNTIYF. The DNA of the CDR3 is TGTGCCAGTAGTATAGGCGGAGGCTCTGGAAACACCATATATTTT.